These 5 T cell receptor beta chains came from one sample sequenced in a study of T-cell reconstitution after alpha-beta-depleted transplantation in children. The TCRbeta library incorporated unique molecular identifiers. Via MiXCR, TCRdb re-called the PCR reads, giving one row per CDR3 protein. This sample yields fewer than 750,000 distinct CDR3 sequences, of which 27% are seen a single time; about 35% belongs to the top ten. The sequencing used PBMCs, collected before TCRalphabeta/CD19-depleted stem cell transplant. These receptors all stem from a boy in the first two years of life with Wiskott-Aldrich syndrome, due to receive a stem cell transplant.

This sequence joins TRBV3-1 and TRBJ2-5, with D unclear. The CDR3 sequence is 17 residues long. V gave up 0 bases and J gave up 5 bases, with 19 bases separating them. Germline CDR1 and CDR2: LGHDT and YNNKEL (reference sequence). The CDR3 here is CASSQDQRATPGETQYF. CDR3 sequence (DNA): TGTGCCAGCAGCCAAGATCAACGGGCGACCCCCGGGGAGACCCAGTACTTC.

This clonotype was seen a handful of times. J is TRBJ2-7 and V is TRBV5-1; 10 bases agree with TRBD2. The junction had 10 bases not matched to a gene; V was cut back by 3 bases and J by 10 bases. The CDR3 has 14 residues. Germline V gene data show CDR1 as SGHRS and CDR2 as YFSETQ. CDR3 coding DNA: TGCGCCAGCAGCTCCGCCCCGACTAGCGGGCCTCAGTACTTC. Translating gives CASSSAPTSGPQYF. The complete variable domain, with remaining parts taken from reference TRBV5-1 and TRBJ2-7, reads KAGVTQTPRYLIKTRGQQVTLSCSPISGHRSVSWYQQTPGQGLQFLFEYFSETQRNKGNFPGRFSGRQFSNSRSEMNVSTLELGDSALYLCASSSAPTSGPQYFGPGTRLTVT.

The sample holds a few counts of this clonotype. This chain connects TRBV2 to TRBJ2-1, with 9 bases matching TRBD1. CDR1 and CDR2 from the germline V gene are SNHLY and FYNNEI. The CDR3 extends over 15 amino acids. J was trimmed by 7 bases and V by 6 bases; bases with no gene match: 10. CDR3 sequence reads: CASRDGDRVGNEQFF. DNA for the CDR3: TGTGCCAGCAGAGATGGGGACAGGGTCGGAAATGAGCAGTTCTTC.

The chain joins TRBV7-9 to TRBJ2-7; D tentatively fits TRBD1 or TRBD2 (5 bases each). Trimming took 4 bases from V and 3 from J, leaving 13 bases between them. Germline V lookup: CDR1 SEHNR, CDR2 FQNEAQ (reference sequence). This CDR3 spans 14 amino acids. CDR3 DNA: TGTGCCAGCAGCTGGGACCGGGACGACTACGAGCAGTACTTC. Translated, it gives CASSWDRDDYEQYF.

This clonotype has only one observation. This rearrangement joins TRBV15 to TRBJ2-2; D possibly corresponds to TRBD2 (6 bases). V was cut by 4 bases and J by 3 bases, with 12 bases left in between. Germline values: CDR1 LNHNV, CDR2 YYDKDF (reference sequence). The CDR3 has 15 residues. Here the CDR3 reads CATSKRRADTGELFF. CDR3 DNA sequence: TGTGCCACCAGCAAACGGAGGGCCGACACCGGGGAGCTGTTTTTT. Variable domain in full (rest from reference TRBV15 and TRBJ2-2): DAMVIQNPRYQVTQFGKPVTLSCSQTLNHNVMYWYQQKSSQAPKLLFHYYDKDFNNEADTPDNFQSRRPNTSFCFLDIRSPGLGDTAMYLCATSKRRADTGELFFGEGSRLTVL.